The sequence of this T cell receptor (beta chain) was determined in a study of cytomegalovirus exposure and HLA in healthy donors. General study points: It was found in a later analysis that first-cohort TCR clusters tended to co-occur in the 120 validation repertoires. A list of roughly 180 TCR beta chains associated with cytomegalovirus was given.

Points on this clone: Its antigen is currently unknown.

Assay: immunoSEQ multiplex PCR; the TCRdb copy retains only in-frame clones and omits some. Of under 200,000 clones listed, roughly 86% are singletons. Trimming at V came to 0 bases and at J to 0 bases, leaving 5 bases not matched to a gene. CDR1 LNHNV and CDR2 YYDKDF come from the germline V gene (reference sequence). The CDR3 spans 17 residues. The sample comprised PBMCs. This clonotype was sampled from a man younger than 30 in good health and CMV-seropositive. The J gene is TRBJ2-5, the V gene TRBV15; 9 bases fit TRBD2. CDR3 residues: CATSRDPAGGDQETQYF. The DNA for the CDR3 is TGTGCCACCAGCAGAGATCCCGCGGGAGGGGACCAAGAGACCCAGTACTTC. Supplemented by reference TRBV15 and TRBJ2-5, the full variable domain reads DAMVIQNPRYQVTQFGKPVTLSCSQTLNHNVMYWYQQKSSQAPKLLFHYYDKDFNNEADTPDNFQSRRPNTSFCFLDIRSPGLGDTAMYLCATSRDPAGGDQETQYFGPGTRLLVL.